This T cell receptor beta chain came from a study of blood T cell repertoires in COVID-19. Study background: Samples came from the United States, Italy and Spain, spanning acute and convalescent COVID-19. Sources were T cells, B-cell-depleted T cells, or PBMCs; the material itself was cDNA or gDNA.

As originally analysed: Cell counts per sample came from amplifying reference gene primers. Here immunoSEQ multiplex PCR was the method, and the copy in TCRdb shows in-frame clones only, minus some. The V and J calls and clone size come from that table; D and trimming were worked out from the DNA. The sample includes about 220,000 clones, approximately 84% of them seen just once. Trimming took 1 base from V and 8 from J; bases not matched to a gene: 4. This CDR3 region has 15 residues. The germline gives CDR1 WNHNN, CDR2 SYGVQD (reference sequence). The sequenced sample was peripheral blood. This chain joins TRBV10-1 and TRBJ1-4, with TRBD1 matching 10 bases. This clonotype was sampled from a man in his forties with active or convalescent COVID-19. The CDR3: CASSELGTGDEKLFF. The CDR3 bases are TGCGCCAGCAGTGAGTTGGGGACAGGGGACGAAAAACTGTTTTTT.